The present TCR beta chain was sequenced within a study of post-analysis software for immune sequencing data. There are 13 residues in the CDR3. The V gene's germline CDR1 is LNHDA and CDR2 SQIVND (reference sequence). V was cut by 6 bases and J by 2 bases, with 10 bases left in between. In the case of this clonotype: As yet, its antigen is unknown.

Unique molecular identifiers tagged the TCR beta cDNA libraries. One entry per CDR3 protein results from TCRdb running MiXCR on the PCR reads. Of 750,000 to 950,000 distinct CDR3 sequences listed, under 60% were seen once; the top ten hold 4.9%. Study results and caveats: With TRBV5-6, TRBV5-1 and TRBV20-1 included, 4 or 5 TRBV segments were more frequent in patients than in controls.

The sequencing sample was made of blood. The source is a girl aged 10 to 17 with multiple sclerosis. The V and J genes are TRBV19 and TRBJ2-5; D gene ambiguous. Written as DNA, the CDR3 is TGTGCCAGTAGGGCCCTTGAACAAGAGACCCAGTACTTC. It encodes CASRALEQETQYF.